This T cell receptor (beta chain) is drawn from a study of cytomegalovirus exposure and HLA in healthy donors. The PCR used 60 Vbeta and 13 Jbeta primers. Some clones are missing from TCRdb's copy, which holds only in-frame ones; the method was immunoSEQ multiplex PCR. The table lists around 110,000 clones, about four fifths of them singletons. This clonotype was sampled from a man aged 30 to 45 in good health and CMV-seropositive. Sequencing was done on a sample of PBMCs.

The DNA of the CDR3 is TGTGCCAGCTCACCTGAGCAGGATCGTGGCTACACCTTC. It codes for CASSPEQDRGYTF. This chain links TRBV18 with TRBJ1-2, with D hard to call. This CDR3 is built from 13 residues. Germline-derived CDR1 and CDR2 are KGHSH and LQKENI. Trimming cost V 3 bases and J 7 bases, with 12 bases left between them.